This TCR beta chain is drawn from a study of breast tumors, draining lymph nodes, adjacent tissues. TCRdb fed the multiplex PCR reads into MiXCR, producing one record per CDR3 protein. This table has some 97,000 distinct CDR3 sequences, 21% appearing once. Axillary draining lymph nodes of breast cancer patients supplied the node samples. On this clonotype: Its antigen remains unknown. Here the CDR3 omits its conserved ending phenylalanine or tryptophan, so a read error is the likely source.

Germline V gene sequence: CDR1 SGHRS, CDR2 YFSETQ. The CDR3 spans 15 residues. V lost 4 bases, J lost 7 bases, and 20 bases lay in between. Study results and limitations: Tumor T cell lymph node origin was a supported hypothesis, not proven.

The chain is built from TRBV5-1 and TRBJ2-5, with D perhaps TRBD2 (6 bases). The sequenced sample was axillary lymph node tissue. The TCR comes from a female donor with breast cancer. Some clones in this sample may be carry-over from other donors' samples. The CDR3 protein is CASSPGVGQSVTQYY. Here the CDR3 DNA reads TGCGCCAGCAGCCCGGGAGTAGGTCAGAGCGTGACCCAGTACTAC.